Below are 4 T cell receptor beta chains sequenced from a single sample in a study of T cells after yellow fever vaccination. MiXCR, run by TCRdb on the 5' RACE reads, gives a single entry per CDR3 protein. The sample consists of 250,000 to 350,000 distinct CDR3 sequences, around 6.8% of them appearing once. This specimen was PBMCs, taken about 49 days after the first yellow fever vaccination. These receptors were obtained from a man younger than 35 who received the YFV17D yellow fever vaccine.

J is TRBJ1-4 and V is TRBV4-2; TRBD1 matches at 7 bases. The CDR3 length is 18 residues. Germline lookup yields CDR1 LGHNA and CDR2 YNFKEQ. Unmatched junction bases numbered 15, after V lost 8 bases and J lost 0 bases. The CDR3 DNA is TGTGCCAGCCGAGAGTGGTCCGGGACAGATGCAACTAATGAAAAACTGTTTTTT. It translates to CASREWSGTDATNEKLFF.

This clonotype was found many times. The CDR3 bases are TGCGCCAGCAGCGCGGGACTCCACACTGAAGCTTTCTTT. It specifies CASSAGLHTEAFF. The chain employs TRBV5-1 and TRBJ1-1; tentatively, D is TRBD1 (5 bases). The V end was cut by 4 bases, the J end by 3 bases, with 10 bases between. The CDR3 loop spans 13 amino acids. CDR1 and CDR2 from the germline V gene are SGHRS and YFSETQ. The complete variable domain, with remaining parts taken from reference TRBV5-1 and TRBJ1-1, reads KAGVTQTPRYLIKTRGQQVTLSCSPISGHRSVSWYQQTPGQGLQFLFEYFSETQRNKGNFPGRFSGRQFSNSRSEMNVSTLELGDSALYLCASSAGLHTEAFFGQGTRLTVV.

This clonotype showed up many times. J is TRBJ2-1 and V is TRBV5-1, with 8 positions matching TRBD1. CDR1 is SGHRS, CDR2 YFSETQ, per germline. This CDR3 has 13 amino acids. Trimming removed 7 bases from V and 7 bases from J; junction bases left unmatched: 7. The chain's CDR3 is CASGGQGRNEQFF. DNA for the CDR3: TGCGCCAGCGGAGGACAGGGCAGGAATGAGCAGTTCTTC. Based on the CDR3 plus reference TRBV5-1 and TRBJ2-1, the full variable domain is KAGVTQTPRYLIKTRGQQVTLSCSPISGHRSVSWYQQTPGQGLQFLFEYFSETQRNKGNFPGRFSGRQFSNSRSEMNVSTLELGDSALYLCASGGQGRNEQFFGPGTRLTVL.

V usage is TRBV7-2 and J usage is TRBJ2-7; TRBD2 might be the D (6 bases). This CDR3 comprises 13 residues. CDR1 and CDR2 from the germline V gene are SGHTA and FQGNSA. V was trimmed by 2 bases and J by 6 bases, leaving 11 bases between them. This CDR3 is CASSLTRRGEQYV. CDR3 nucleotides: TGTGCCAGCAGCTTAACTAGGAGGGGCGAGCAGTACGTC.